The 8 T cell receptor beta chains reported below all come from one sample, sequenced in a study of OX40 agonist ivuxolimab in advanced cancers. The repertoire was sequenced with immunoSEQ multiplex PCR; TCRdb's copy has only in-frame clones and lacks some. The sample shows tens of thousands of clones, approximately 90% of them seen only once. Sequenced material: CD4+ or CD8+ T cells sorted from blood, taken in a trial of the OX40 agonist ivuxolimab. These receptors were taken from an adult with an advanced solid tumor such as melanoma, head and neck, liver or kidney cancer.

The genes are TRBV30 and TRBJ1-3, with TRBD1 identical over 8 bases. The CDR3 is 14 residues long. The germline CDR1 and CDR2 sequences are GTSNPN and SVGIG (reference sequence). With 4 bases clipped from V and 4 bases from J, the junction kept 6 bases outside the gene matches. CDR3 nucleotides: TGTGCCTGGACCTCCCGGACAGGGGGAAACACCATATATTTT. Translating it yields CAWTSRTGGNTIYF.

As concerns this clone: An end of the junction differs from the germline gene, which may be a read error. CDR3 nucleotide sequence: TGCGCCAGCAGCCAAAGCGCGGGGGGACAGGGTTTCTTC. As protein: CASSQSAGGQGFF. The V and J genes are TRBV4-1 and TRBJ2-7, with D possibly being TRBD1 (9 bases). This CDR3 comprises 13 residues. Per germline, CDR1 MGHRA and CDR2 YSYEKL.

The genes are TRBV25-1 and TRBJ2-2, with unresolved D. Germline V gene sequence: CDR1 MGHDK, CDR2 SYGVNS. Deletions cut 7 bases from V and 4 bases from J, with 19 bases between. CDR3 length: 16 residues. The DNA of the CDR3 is TGTGCCAGCATCACCAGACCGGGCTTGGGCACCGGGGAGCTGTTTTTT. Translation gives CASITRPGLGTGELFF.

CDR3 sequence (DNA): TGTGCCAGCAGTAAAGTCCTAGCGGGAAGAACCGGGGAGCTGTTTTTT. The encoded protein is CASSKVLAGRTGELFF. The chain combines TRBV2 with TRBJ2-2; 9 bases map to TRBD2. V dropped 5 bases and J dropped 5; count of bases not matched to a gene: 9. CDR1 is SNHLY and CDR2 is FYNNEI in the germline V gene. The CDR3 sequence is 16 residues long.

The CDR3 loop is CASSLAAGSVWEKLFF. The CDR3 region has the DNA TGTGCCAGCAGCTTGGCGGCTGGATCGGTTTGGGAAAAACTGTTTTTT. The chain links TRBV5-6 to TRBJ1-4; no reliable D call. CDR1 SGHDT and CDR2 YYEEEE come from the germline V gene. Trimming pared 0 bases from V and 8 bases from J, leaving 17 bases between. This CDR3 contains 16 residues.

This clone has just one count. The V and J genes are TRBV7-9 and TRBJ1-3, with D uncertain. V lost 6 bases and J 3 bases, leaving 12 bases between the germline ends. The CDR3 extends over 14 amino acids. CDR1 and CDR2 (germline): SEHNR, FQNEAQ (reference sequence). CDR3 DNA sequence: TGTGCCAGCAGTACCGCCGGGAATGGAAACACCATATATTTT. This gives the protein CASSTAGNGNTIYF.

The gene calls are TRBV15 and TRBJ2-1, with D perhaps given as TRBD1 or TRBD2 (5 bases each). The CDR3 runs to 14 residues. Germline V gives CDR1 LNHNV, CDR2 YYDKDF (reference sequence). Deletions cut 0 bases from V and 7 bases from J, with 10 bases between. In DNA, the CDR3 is TGTGCCACCAGCAGAGAGCCTTGGGGGAATGAGCAGTTCTTC. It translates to CATSREPWGNEQFF. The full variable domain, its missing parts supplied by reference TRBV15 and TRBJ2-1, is DAMVIQNPRYQVTQFGKPVTLSCSQTLNHNVMYWYQQKSSQAPKLLFHYYDKDFNNEADTPDNFQSRRPNTSFCFLDIRSPGLGDTAMYLCATSREPWGNEQFFGPGTRLTVL.

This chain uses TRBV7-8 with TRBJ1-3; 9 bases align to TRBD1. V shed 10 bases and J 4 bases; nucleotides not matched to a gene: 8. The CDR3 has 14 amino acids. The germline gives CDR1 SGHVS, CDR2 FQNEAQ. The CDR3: CATQPGQGGNTIYF. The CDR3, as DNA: TGTGCCACCCAACCGGGACAGGGAGGAAACACCATATATTTT. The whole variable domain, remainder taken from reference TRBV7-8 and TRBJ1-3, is GAGVSQSPRYKVAKRGQDVALRCDPISGHVSLFWYQQALGQGPEFLTYFQNEAQLDKSGLPSDRFFAERPEGSVSTLKIQRTQQEDSAVYLCATQPGQGGNTIYFGEGSWLTVV.